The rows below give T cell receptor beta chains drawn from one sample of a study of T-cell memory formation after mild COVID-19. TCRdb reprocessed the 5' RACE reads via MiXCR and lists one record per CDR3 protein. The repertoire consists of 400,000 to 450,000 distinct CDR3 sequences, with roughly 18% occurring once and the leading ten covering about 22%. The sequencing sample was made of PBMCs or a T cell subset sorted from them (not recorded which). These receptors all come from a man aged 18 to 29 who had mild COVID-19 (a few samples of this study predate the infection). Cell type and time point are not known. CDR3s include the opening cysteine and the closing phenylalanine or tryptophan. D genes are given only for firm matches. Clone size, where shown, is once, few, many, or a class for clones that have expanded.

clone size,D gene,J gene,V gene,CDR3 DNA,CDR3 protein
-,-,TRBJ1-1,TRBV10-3,TGTGCCATCAGCCCTGCTGAAACCACTGAAGCTTTCTTT,CAISPAETTEAFF
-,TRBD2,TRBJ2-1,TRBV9,TGTGCCAGCAGGAGGGGACTAGCGGGGGACTACAATGAGCAGTTCTTC,CASRRGLAGDYNEQFF
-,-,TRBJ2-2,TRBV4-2,TGTGCCAGGTTGACAGGGAACACCGGGGAGCTGTTTTTT,CARLTGNTGELFF
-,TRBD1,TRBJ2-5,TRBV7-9,TGTGCCAGCAGCAGACAGGGTGTGGAGACCCAGTACTTC,CASSRQGVETQYF
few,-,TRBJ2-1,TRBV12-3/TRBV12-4,TGTGCCAGCAGTTTTTTCGGGGGCAATGAGCAGTTCTTC,CASSFFGGNEQFF
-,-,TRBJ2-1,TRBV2,TGTGCCAGCCACACCGGGACTGGGATCTACAATGAGCAGTTCTTC,CASHTGTGIYNEQFF
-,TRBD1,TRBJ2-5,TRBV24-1,TGTGCCACCAGTGACCCAGGGACAGGGAGGGCCCAGTACTTC,CATSDPGTGRAQYF
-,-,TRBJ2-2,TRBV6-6,TGTGCCAGCATCAACGGGGGGCAGGGCGGGGAGCTGTTTTTT,CASINGGQGGELFF
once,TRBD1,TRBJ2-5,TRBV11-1,TGTGCCAGCAGCCCCGGGACAGGGAAAGAGACCAAGTACTTC,CASSPGTGKETKYF
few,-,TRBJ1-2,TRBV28,TGTGCCAGCAGTTTATCAGGAGCTAACTATGGCTACACCTTC,CASSLSGANYGYTF
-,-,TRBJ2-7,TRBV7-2,TGTGCCAGCAGCTTTATAACAGAGAGCTCCTACGAGCAGTACTTC,CASSFITESSYEQYF
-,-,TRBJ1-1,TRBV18,TGTGCCAGCTCACCAGGGGTGGGTAGCCAGGATGAAGCTTTCTTT,CASSPGVGSQDEAFF
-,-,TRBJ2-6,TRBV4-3,TGCGCCAGCAGCGGGGTTAGGAACTCTGGGGCCAACGTCCTGACTTTC,CASSGVRNSGANVLTF
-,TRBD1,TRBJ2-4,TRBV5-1,TGCGCCAGCAGCCCCGGACAGGGCGCCAAAAACATTCAGTACTTC,CASSPGQGAKNIQYF
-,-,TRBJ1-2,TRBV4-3,TGCGCCAGCAGCCAAGCGTCAGGGGATGTCTATGGCTACACCTTC,CASSQASGDVYGYTF
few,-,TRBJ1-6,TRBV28,TGTGCCAGCAGTTTCGGGGGGTCGATGTCACCCCTCCACTTT,CASSFGGSMSPLHF
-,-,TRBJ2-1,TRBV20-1,TGCAGTGCTAGAGAGGGGTTGTGGAATGAGCAGTTCTTC,CSAREGLWNEQFF
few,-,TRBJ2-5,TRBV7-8,TGTGCCAGCAGCTTAGGGGGGACACGAGGGACCCAGTACTTC,CASSLGGTRGTQYF
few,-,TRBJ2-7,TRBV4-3,TGCGCCAGCAGCCAAGATCTAGACTACGAGCAGTACTTC,CASSQDLDYEQYF
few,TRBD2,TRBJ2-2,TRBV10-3,TGTGCCATCAGCCTGACTAGCGGGGCGAACACCGGGGAGCTGTTTTTT,CAISLTSGANTGELFF
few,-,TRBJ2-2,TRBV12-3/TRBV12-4,TGTGCCAGCAGTTTACGACGGGGGACTTTTAACACCGGGGAGCTGTTTTTT,CASSLRRGTFNTGELFF
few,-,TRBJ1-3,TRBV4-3,TGCGCCAGCAGCCAAGATTTGAGGGCTGGAAACACCATATATTTT,CASSQDLRAGNTIYF
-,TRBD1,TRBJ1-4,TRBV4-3,TGCGCCAGCAGCCACGAAGTTAATGGCCTCCGGGACAGCCTTAATGAAAAACTGTTTTTT,CASSHEVNGLRDSLNEKLFF
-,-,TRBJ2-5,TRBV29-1,TGCAGCGTTGAAGATCACCCTCAGGAGACCCAGTACTTC,CSVEDHPQETQYF
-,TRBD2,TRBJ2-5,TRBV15,TGTGCCACCAGCCTTAGCGGGGGGGCCGGGGAGACCCAGTACTTC,CATSLSGGAGETQYF
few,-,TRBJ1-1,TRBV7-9,TGTGCCAGCAGCTTAAATGGCCGGTACACTGAAGCTTTCTTT,CASSLNGRYTEAFF
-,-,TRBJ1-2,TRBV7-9,TGTGCCAGCAGCTTAGAGGTCTATGGCTACACCTTC,CASSLEVYGYTF
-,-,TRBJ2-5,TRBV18,TGTGCCAGCTCACCGCAGGGGGGGATCCAGTACTTC,CASSPQGGIQYF
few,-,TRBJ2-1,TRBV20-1,TGCAGTGCAGCCGAGCCTTACGGGGGCGATGAGCAGTTCTTC,CSAAEPYGGDEQFF
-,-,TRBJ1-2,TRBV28,TGTGCCAGCAGTTCCCGAGGGACGGAAGATATCTATGGCTACACCTTC,CASSSRGTEDIYGYTF
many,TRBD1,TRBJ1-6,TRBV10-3,TGTGCCATCAGTCCCGGGACAGGGAACTCACCCCTCCACTTT,CAISPGTGNSPLHF
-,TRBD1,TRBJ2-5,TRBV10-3,TGTGCCACTCTGAACTCGGGGACAGGGGGCCGAGAGACCCAGTACTTC,CATLNSGTGGRETQYF
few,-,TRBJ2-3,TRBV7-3,TGTGCCAGCAGCCCCGTGGAGTACACAGATACGCAGTATTTT,CASSPVEYTDTQYF
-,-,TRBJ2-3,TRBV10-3,TGTGCCATCAAAAGTAGCCCGGAGGCAGATACGCAGTATTTT,CAIKSSPEADTQYF
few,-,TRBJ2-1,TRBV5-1,TGCGCCAGCAGCTTGGCGGGAACGGGGGACCAGCAGTTCTTC,CASSLAGTGDQQFF
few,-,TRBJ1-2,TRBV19,TGTGCCAGCCGGACAGAAGTCTATGGCTACACCTTC,CASRTEVYGYTF